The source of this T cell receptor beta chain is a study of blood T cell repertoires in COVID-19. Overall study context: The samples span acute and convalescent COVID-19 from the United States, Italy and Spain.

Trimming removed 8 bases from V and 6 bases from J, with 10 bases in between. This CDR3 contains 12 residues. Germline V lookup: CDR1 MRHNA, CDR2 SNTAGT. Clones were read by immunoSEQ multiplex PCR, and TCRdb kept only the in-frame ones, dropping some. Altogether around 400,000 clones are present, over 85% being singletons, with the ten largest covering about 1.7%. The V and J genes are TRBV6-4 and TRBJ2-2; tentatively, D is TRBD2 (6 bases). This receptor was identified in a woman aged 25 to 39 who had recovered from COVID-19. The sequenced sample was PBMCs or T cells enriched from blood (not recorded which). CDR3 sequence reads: CASGGLSGELFF. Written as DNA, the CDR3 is TGTGCCAGCGGGGGACTTTCCGGGGAGCTGTTTTTT.